One sample yielded the 7 T cell receptor beta chains listed below, sequenced in a study of T cells in Graves' hyperthyroidism and ophthalmopathy. Amplification of TCR beta CDR3 regions was performed using RNA transcripts as template. RT-PCR in the first round (using the HTBI primer set) targeted the TCR CDR3. One entry per CDR3 protein results from TCRdb running MiXCR on the multiplex PCR reads. The sample has a few hundred thousand distinct CDR3 sequences, 15% to 18% seen once. Specimen: blood. These receptors came from a young woman with Graves' hyperthyroidism.

The gene calls are TRBV10-2 and TRBJ2-3; D is unclear. Trimming shortened V by 2 bases and J by 1 base, and 10 bases separated the two germline ends. The germline gives CDR1 WSHSY, CDR2 SAAADI. The CDR3 has 15 amino acids. The CDR3 spells CASSEVGPGTDTQYF. CDR3 nucleotides: TGCGCCAGCAGTGAGGTGGGTCCCGGCACAGATACGCAGTATTTT.

The genes are TRBV6-5 and TRBJ2-7; D is unresolved. The ends were cut back, 4 bases at V and 2 bases at J, with 6 bases in the middle. Per germline, CDR1 MNHEY and CDR2 SVGAGI. This CDR3 region has 12 residues. CDR3 nucleotide sequence: TGTGCCAGCAGTTGGGGAACCTACGAGCAGTACTTC. Translated: CASSWGTYEQYF.

The J gene is TRBJ1-2, the V gene TRBV2, with 8 bases aligning to TRBD1. Unmatched junction bases numbered 6, after V lost 7 bases and J lost 5 bases. CDR1 SNHLY and CDR2 FYNNEI come from the germline V gene. The CDR3 runs to 13 residues. Here the CDR3 DNA reads TGTGCCAGCAACCCGGACAGGGAGTATGGCTACACCTTC. Translation: CASNPDREYGYTF.

This clonotype was seen a handful of times. This sequence joins TRBV5-8 and TRBJ2-3; D is ambiguous. The V end lost 3 bases, the J end lost 1 base, and 9 bases lay between the germline ends. This CDR3 contains 14 residues. Germline V lookup: CDR1 SGHTS, CDR2 YDEGEE. CDR3: CASSSDRGTDTQYF. The CDR3 DNA is TGTGCCAGCAGCTCGGATAGAGGCACAGATACGCAGTATTTT.

This clonotype was observed at least ten times. CDR3 nucleotides: TGTGCCAGCAGTTTACCGGGGGGGCCCCAGCATTTT. It codes for CASSLPGGPQHF. The chain uses TRBV12-3 or TRBV12-4 and TRBJ1-5, with a weak D call TRBD1 (5 bases). This CDR3 contains 12 residues. V lost 2 bases, J lost 9 bases, and 8 bases lay in between.

This chain uses TRBV10-1 with TRBJ2-1; D tentatively fits TRBD1 or TRBD2 (5 bases each). CDR1 WNHNN and CDR2 SYGVQD come from the germline V gene (reference sequence). The V and J ends lost 6 bases and 5 bases respectively, with 23 bases between them. This CDR3 contains 17 residues. This chain's CDR3 is CASSPQTDLGTDNEQFF. The CDR3 region has the DNA TGCGCCAGCAGCCCCCAAACGGACCTGGGGACGGACAATGAGCAGTTCTTC.

In this sample, this clonotype turned up many times. The gene calls are TRBV7-8 and TRBJ2-3, with D tentatively TRBD2 (5 bases). The ends were cut back, 8 bases at V and 3 bases at J, with 18 bases in the middle. CDR1 and CDR2 from the germline V gene are SGHVS and FQNEAQ. This CDR3 comprises 15 residues. Written as DNA, the CDR3 is TGTGCCAGCCGCGGAGAGCTAGCCCGAACAGATACGCAGTATTTT. Translation: CASRGELARTDTQYF.